Below, 26 T cell receptor beta chains from the same sample are listed, as sequenced in a study of spatial heterogeneity in lung cancer. Time point here: sample taken at primary tumor resection. TCRdb ran MiXCR on the 5' RACE reads and lists one entry per CDR3 protein. The sample includes tens of thousands of distinct CDR3 sequences, approximately 12% of them seen just once. The starting material was PBMCs, obtained at surgery. Receptor source: a male donor with early-stage non-small cell lung cancer.

This clonotype was seen a few times. CDR3 nucleotides: TGCGCCAGCAGCCAAGTGGGGACTAAGGGAGAGACCCAGTACTTC. Translating gives CASSQVGTKGETQYF. The chain employs TRBV4-3 and TRBJ2-5; 7 positions match TRBD2. This CDR3 has 15 residues. V shed 1 base and J 4 bases; nucleotides not matched to a gene: 6. Germline V gene lookup returns CDR1 LGHNA and CDR2 YSLEER.

This clonotype was seen a few times. The V call is TRBV18, the J call TRBJ2-1; D remains ambiguous. CDR1 is KGHSH, CDR2 LQKENI, per germline. V was pared by 2 bases and J by 8 bases, with 7 bases between. The CDR3 totals 12 residues. The CDR3 protein is CASSPGRDEQFF. In DNA, the CDR3 is TGTGCCAGCTCACCAGGGCGAGATGAGCAGTTCTTC.

This clonotype came up a few times. The chain links TRBV20-1 to TRBJ2-5; TRBD2 is a possible D gene (6 bases). Deletions cut 1 base from V and 1 base from J, with 10 bases between. This CDR3 has 14 amino acids. Germline CDR1 is DFQATT and CDR2 is SNEGSKA (reference sequence). In DNA form, the CDR3 reads TGCAGTGCTAGAGGCCTCGGGGGCCAAGAGACCCAGTACTTC. This codes for CSARGLGGQETQYF.

This clonotype was detected only a few times. V and J are TRBV28 and TRBJ1-4; the match to TRBD1 covers 8 bases. Per germline, CDR1 MDHEN and CDR2 SYDVKM. Unmatched junction bases numbered 6, after V lost 2 bases and J lost 7 bases. The CDR3 sequence is 15 residues long. The CDR3 bases are TGTGCCAGCAGTTTACCTGGACAGGGTGCTGAAAAACTGTTTTTT. This codes for CASSLPGQGAEKLFF.

This clonotype was seen a handful of times. V usage is TRBV4-3 and J usage is TRBJ1-1; tentatively, D is TRBD1 (5 bases). This CDR3 is 16 amino acids long. Germline V CDR1 and CDR2: LGHNA, YSLEER. Trimming removed 0 bases from V and 4 bases from J, with 15 bases in between. The DNA for the CDR3 is TGCGCCAGCAGCCAAGATTCCCAGGGTCGTAGCACTGAAGCTTTCTTT. As protein: CASSQDSQGRSTEAFF.

This chain joins TRBV30 and TRBJ2-2; D gene unclear. The CDR3 is 15 residues long. The germline V gene has CDR1 GTSNPN and CDR2 SVGIG (reference sequence). Deletions cut 5 bases from V and 0 bases from J, with 13 bases between. Here the CDR3 reads CAWRAWATNTGELFF. DNA for the CDR3: TGTGCCTGGCGGGCGTGGGCAACGAACACCGGGGAGCTGTTTTTT.

At least ten counts were recorded for this clonotype. This sequence joins TRBV5-1 and TRBJ2-7; D is undetermined. Trimming cost V 1 base and J 5 bases, with 13 bases left between them. Germline values: CDR1 SGHRS, CDR2 YFSETQ. The CDR3 length is 14 residues. As DNA, the CDR3 is TGCGCCAGCAGCTTGTATCACCCGCACAACGAGCAGTACTTC. Translating it yields CASSLYHPHNEQYF.

The V call is TRBV9, the J call TRBJ2-1; TRBD2 matches 9 bases. CDR1 SGDLS and CDR2 YYNGEE come from the germline V gene. CDR3 length equals 13 residues. The V gene end was trimmed by 4 bases and the J gene end by 9 bases; junction bases not matched to a gene: 5. The CDR3 spells CASSTGLAGEQFF. The DNA of the CDR3 is TGTGCCAGCAGCACGGGACTAGCCGGTGAGCAGTTCTTC.

In its sample, this clonotype was seen many times. This CDR3 reads CASSPDYADTQYF. The CDR3, as DNA: TGTGCCAGCAGCCCAGACTACGCGGATACGCAGTATTTT. The chain links TRBV6-2 or TRBV6-3 to TRBJ2-3; D perhaps matches TRBD2 (5 bases). The germline V gene encodes CDR1 MNHEY and CDR2 SVGEGT. CDR3 size: 13 residues. The ends were cut back, 6 bases at V and 6 bases at J, with 13 bases in the middle.

Only a few counts were recorded for this clonotype. The chain uses TRBV10-3 and TRBJ2-3, with 10 positions matching TRBD2. From germline, CDR1 is ENHRY and CDR2 SYGVKD. This CDR3 has 14 amino acids. J was trimmed by 6 bases and V by 6 bases; bases with no gene match: 6. The CDR3 protein is CAIRSGRAGDTQYF. In DNA form, the CDR3 reads TGTGCCATCAGGAGCGGGAGGGCCGGTGATACGCAGTATTTT.

For this clonotype: A much larger clone differs by one base, so this may be a read error. This chain joins TRBV3-1 and TRBJ1-2; TRBD1 might be the D (6 bases). The CDR3 spans 13 residues. In germline, CDR1 is LGHDT, CDR2 YNNKEL (reference sequence). The CDR3 loop is CASSRGQRYGHTF. CDR3 DNA: TGTGCCAGCAGCCGCGGACAGCGCTATGGCCACACCTTC.

This clonotype was detected many times. V gene TRBV13 combines with J gene TRBJ1-2; TRBD1 agrees at 12 bases. The CDR3 is made up of 17 amino acids. V lost 4 bases to trimming and J lost 6 bases; unmatched junction nucleotides: 12. Germline-derived CDR1 and CDR2 are PRHDT and FYEKMQ (reference sequence). CDR3 amino acids: CASSSTTLGTGGNGYTF. DNA of the CDR3: TGTGCCAGCAGCTCGACCACCTTGGGGACAGGGGGCAATGGCTACACCTTC.

This clonotype has only a few counts. This rearrangement joins TRBV23-1 to TRBJ2-3; perhaps D is TRBD1 or TRBD2 (5 bases each). TRBV23-1 is labeled an ORF, and its function is uncertain. V was shortened by 3 bases and J by 2 bases, with 18 bases between the two germline ends. CDR3 length equals 17 residues. The CDR3 DNA reads as TGCGCCAGCAGTCATCCAGGGAGTGGGTTGCACACAGATACGCAGTATTTT. It encodes CASSHPGSGLHTDTQYF.

The chain recombines TRBV4-2 with TRBJ2-1, with D hard to call. V lost 0 bases, J lost 7 bases, and 10 bases lay in between. Germline V lookup: CDR1 LGHNA, CDR2 YNFKEQ. This CDR3 is 14 amino acids long. The CDR3 loop is CASSQEVRRNEQFF. The CDR3 DNA follows: TGTGCCAGCAGCCAAGAAGTCAGGAGAAATGAGCAGTTCTTC.

This clonotype was recorded a few times. The CDR3 loop is CASSLVGGWGNEQFF. CDR3 DNA sequence: TGTGCCAGCAGCTTGGTTGGAGGGTGGGGCAATGAGCAGTTCTTC. The V call is TRBV5-5, the J call TRBJ2-1, with a weak D call TRBD2 (6 bases). Germline V CDR1 and CDR2: SGHKS, YYEKEE (reference sequence). This CDR3 has 15 residues. The V gene lost 0 bases and the J gene lost 6 bases, with 13 bases spanning the gap.

This clonotype was detected a few times. The rearrangement joins TRBV24-1 to TRBJ2-5, with D possibly being TRBD2 (6 bases). The CDR3 is made up of 18 amino acids. With 2 bases removed from V and 0 bases from J, the gap between germline ends came to 18 bases. Germline-derived CDR1 and CDR2 are KGHDR and SFDVKD. The CDR3 DNA reads TGTGCCACCAGTGATTACCGGGGATTAGCGGAGAACCAAGAGACCCAGTACTTC. It codes for CATSDYRGLAENQETQYF.

Points on this clonotype: One junction end does not reproduce the germline sequence, and a read error may be involved. This sequence joins TRBV20-1 and TRBJ2-1, with TRBD2 matching 9 bases. Germline V gene data show CDR1 as DFQATT and CDR2 as SNEGSKA (reference sequence). The CDR3 loop spans 14 amino acids. For the CDR3, the DNA is TGCAGTGCCAGAGGGACTAGCTACGGCAATGAGCAGTTCTTC. The encoded protein is CSARGTSYGNEQFF.

The chain combines TRBV5-1 with TRBJ2-1, with 9 bases matching TRBD1. Trimming at V came to 3 bases and at J to 4 bases, leaving 5 bases not matched to a gene. Germline values: CDR1 SGHRS, CDR2 YFSETQ. The CDR3 covers 15 residues. The CDR3: CASSWGQGPYNEQFF. Here the CDR3 DNA reads TGCGCCAGCAGCTGGGGACAGGGCCCTTACAATGAGCAGTTCTTC.

This clonotype showed up just a few times. The chain uses TRBV29-1 and TRBJ2-3, with TRBD2 matching over 9 bases. V was pared by 1 base and J by 1 base, with 3 bases of the junction left unmatched. CDR1 is SQVTM, CDR2 ANQGSEA, per germline. The CDR3 is 15 amino acids. The CDR3 DNA sequence: TGCAGCGTTGAAGGCGGGAGGGTAGGCACAGATACGCAGTATTTT. This translates into CSVEGGRVGTDTQYF.

This clonotype was counted many times. The genes are TRBV6-5 and TRBJ2-2, with D tentatively TRBD1 (6 bases). The CDR3 consists of 15 residues. Germline CDR1 MNHEY, CDR2 SVGAGI. The ends were cut back, 6 bases at V and 0 bases at J, with 11 bases in the middle. The CDR3 region is CASRVTGSNTGELFF. Here the CDR3 DNA reads TGTGCCAGCAGGGTTACAGGGTCGAACACCGGGGAGCTGTTTTTT.

This clonotype was counted many times. The rearrangement uses TRBV28 and TRBJ2-5, with D unclear. The CDR3 is 14 residues long. Germline loops: CDR1 MDHEN, CDR2 SYDVKM. V lost 1 base and J 1 base, leaving 7 bases between the germline ends. The CDR3: CASSLSPSQETQYF. In DNA form, the CDR3 reads TGTGCCAGCAGTTTATCCCCGAGCCAAGAGACCCAGTACTTC.

This clonotype was picked up many times. This chain joins TRBV11-1 and TRBJ1-2; 7 bases fit TRBD1. With V trimmed by 0 bases and J by 0 bases, 4 bases remained unmatched. The CDR3 has 16 amino acids. From germline, CDR1 is SGHAT and CDR2 FQDESV (reference sequence). Written as DNA, the CDR3 is TGTGCCAGCAGCTTAGCATCCGGGACAGCTAACTATGGCTACACCTTC. Its translation is CASSLASGTANYGYTF.

The table lists this clonotype with many counts. The rearrangement joins TRBV21-1 to TRBJ1-1; the D segment call TRBD1 is taken from the table without a DNA check. TRBV21-1 is a listed pseudogene. This CDR3 is built from 14 residues. The CDR3 DNA follows: TGTGCCAGCAGCAGGTCATGGGGGGAGACTGAAGCTTTCTTT. It yields the protein CASSRSWGETEAFF.

This rearrangement joins TRBV7-2 to TRBJ2-3, with 9 bases matching TRBD2. Germline V lookup: CDR1 SGHTA, CDR2 FQGNSA. The CDR3 contains 15 residues. V trimming: 1 base; J trimming: 4 bases; junction bases outside the gene matches: 3. CDR3 bases: TGTGCCAGCAGCTTAGAAGCGGGGGGCCCAGATACGCAGTATTTT. As protein: CASSLEAGGPDTQYF.

V usage is TRBV25-1 and J usage is TRBJ1-1; 8 nucleotides align to TRBD1. CDR1 and CDR2 from the germline V gene are MGHDK and SYGVNS. J gave up 5 bases and V 0 bases, and 5 bases lay outside the gene matches. The CDR3 is 15 residues long. As DNA, the CDR3 is TGTGCCAGCAGTGAATACAGGGGGCGAAGAACTGAAGCTTTCTTT. This translates into CASSEYRGRRTEAFF.

The gene calls are TRBV28 and TRBJ1-2; the D gene is possibly TRBD1 (6 bases). V was cut by 8 bases and J by 7 bases, with 17 bases left in between. This CDR3 is 13 amino acids long. Germline values: CDR1 MDHEN, CDR2 SYDVKM. CDR3 bases: TGTGCCAGCGGATCAGGGACACGCCGTGGCTACACCTTC. Protein product: CASGSGTRRGYTF.